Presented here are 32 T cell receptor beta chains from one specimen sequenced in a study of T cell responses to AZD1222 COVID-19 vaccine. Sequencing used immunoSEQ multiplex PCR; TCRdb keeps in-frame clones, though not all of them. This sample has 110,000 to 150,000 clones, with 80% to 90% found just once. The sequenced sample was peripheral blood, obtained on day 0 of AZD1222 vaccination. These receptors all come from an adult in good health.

The CDR3 nucleotides are TGCGCCAGCAGTGAAACGGGAAAGGTTAACTATGGCTACACCTTC. Amino acid sequence: CASSETGKVNYGYTF. The gene calls are TRBV10-1 and TRBJ1-2, with D unclear. Germline V gene data show CDR1 as WNHNN and CDR2 as SYGVQD (reference sequence). The CDR3 has 15 amino acids. V was clipped by 3 bases and J by 1 base, with 12 bases between them.

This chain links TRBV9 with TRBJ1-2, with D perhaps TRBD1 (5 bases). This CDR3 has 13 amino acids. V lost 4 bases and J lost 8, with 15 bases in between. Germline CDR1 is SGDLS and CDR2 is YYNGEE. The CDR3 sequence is CASSRDGVSGYTF. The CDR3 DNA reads TGTGCCAGCAGCCGGGACGGAGTCAGCGGCTACACCTTC.

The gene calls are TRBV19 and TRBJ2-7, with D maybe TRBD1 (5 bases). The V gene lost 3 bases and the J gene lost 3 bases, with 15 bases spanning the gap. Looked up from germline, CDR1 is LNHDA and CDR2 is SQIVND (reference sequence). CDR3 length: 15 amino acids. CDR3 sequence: CASSILPRQLYEQYF. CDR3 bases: TGTGCCAGTAGTATCCTCCCTCGACAGCTCTACGAGCAGTACTTC.

The CDR3 here is CASSLRDRVQETQYF. CDR3 DNA: TGTGCCAGCAGCCTCCGGGACAGGGTACAAGAGACCCAGTACTTC. The chain is built from TRBV11-2 and TRBJ2-5; 9 bases agree with TRBD1. The CDR3 is made up of 15 amino acids. V shed 5 bases, J shed 2 bases, and the junction held 6 bases outside the gene matches. Germline CDR1 and CDR2: SGHAT and FQNNGV. The full variable domain, with the rest looked up from reference TRBV11-2 and TRBJ2-5, is EAGVAQSPRYKIIEKRQSVAFWCNPISGHATLYWYQQILGQGPKLLIQFQNNGVVDDSQLPKDRFSAERLKGVDSTLKIQPAKLEDSAVYLCASSLRDRVQETQYFGPGTRLLVL.

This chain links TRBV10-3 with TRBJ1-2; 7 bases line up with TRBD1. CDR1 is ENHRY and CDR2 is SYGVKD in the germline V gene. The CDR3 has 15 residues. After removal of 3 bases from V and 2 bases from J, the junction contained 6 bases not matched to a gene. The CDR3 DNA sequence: TGTGCCATCAGTGACTCGGGACAGCCGAACTATGGCTACACCTTC. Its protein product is CAISDSGQPNYGYTF.

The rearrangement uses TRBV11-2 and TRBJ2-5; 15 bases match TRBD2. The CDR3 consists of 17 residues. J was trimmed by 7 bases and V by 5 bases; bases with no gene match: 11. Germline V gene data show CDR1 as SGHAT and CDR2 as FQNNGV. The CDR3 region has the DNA TGTGCCAGCAGCCTTCATGGACTAGCGGGAGGGCTGCGGACCCAGTACTTC. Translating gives CASSLHGLAGGLRTQYF.

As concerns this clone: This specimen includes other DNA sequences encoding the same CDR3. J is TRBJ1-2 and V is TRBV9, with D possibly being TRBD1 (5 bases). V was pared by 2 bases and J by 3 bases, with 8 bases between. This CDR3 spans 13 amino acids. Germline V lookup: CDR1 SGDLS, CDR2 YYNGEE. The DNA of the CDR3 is TGTGCCAGCAGCGTTGTACAGGACTATGGCTACACCTTC. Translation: CASSVVQDYGYTF.

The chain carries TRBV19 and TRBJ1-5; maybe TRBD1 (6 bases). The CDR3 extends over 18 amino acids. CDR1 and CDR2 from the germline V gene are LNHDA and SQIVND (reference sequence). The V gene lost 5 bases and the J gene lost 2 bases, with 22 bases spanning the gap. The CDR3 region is CASSAQFRPGVGNQPQHF. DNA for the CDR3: TGTGCCAGTAGTGCCCAATTTCGCCCAGGGGTTGGCAATCAGCCCCAGCATTTT.

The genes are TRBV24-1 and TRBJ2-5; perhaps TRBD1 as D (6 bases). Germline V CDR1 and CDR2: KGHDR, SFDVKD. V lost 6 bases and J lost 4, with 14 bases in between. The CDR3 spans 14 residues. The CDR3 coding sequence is TGTGCCACCAGTACTCCCCAGGGGTCAGAGACCCAGTACTTC. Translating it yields CATSTPQGSETQYF.

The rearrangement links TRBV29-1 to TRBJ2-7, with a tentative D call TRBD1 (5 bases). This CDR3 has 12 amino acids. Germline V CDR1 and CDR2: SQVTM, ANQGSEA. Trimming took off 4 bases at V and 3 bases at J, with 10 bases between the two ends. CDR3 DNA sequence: TGCAGCGTTGGGATCCAGGGCTACGAGCAGTACTTC. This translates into CSVGIQGYEQYF.

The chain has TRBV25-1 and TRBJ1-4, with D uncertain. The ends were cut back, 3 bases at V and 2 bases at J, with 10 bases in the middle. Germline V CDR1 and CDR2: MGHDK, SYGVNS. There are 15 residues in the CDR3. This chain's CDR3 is CASSDLRATNEKLFF. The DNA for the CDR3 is TGTGCCAGCAGTGATCTCCGGGCTACTAATGAAAAACTGTTTTTT.

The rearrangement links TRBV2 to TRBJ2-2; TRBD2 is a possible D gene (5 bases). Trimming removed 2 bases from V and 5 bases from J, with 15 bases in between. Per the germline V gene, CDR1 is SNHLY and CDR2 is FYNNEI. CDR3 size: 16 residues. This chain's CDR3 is CASSENRPRGTGELFF. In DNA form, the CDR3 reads TGTGCCAGCAGTGAAAATCGGCCCCGAGGGACCGGGGAGCTGTTTTTT.

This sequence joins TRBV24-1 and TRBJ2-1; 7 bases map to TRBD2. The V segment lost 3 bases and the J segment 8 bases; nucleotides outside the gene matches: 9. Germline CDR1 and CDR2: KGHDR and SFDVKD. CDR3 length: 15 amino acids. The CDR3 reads CATSDMREGHHEQFF. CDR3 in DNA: TGTGCCACCAGTGATATGAGGGAGGGCCACCATGAGCAGTTCTTC.

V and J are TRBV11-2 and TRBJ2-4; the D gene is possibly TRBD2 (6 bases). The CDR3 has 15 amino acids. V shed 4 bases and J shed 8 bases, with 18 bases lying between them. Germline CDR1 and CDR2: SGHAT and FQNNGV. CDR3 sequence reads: CASSYTGITGDIQYF. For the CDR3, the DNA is TGTGCCAGCAGCTATACGGGGATTACGGGGGACATTCAGTACTTC. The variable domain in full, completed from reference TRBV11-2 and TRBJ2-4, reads EAGVAQSPRYKIIEKRQSVAFWCNPISGHATLYWYQQILGQGPKLLIQFQNNGVVDDSQLPKDRFSAERLKGVDSTLKIQPAKLEDSAVYLCASSYTGITGDIQYFGAGTRLSVL.

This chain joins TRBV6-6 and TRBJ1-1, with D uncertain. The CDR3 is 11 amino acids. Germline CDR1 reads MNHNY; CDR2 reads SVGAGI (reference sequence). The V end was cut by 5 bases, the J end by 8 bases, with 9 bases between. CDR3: CASSPGPEAFF. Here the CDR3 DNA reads TGTGCCAGCAGTCCCGGACCGGAAGCTTTCTTT.

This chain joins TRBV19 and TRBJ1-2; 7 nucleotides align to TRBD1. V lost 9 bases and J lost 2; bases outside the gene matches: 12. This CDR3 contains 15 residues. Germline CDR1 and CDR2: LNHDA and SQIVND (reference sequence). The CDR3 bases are TGTGCCAGAACCAGACAGGGCATCCCCAACTATGGCTACACCTTC. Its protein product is CARTRQGIPNYGYTF.

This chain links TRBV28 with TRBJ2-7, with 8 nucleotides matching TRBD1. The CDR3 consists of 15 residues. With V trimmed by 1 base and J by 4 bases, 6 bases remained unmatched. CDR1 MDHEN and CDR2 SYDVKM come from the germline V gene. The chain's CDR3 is CASSLFGTGSYEQYF. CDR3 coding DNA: TGTGCCAGCAGTTTATTCGGGACAGGAAGTTACGAGCAGTACTTC.

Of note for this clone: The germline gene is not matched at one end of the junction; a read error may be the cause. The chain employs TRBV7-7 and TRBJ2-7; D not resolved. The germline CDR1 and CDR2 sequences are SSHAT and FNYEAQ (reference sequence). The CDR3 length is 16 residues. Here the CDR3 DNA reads TGTGCTAGCAGCTTGTATAAATCAGCGAGGTCCTACGAGCAGTACTTC. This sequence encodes CASSLYKSARSYEQYF.

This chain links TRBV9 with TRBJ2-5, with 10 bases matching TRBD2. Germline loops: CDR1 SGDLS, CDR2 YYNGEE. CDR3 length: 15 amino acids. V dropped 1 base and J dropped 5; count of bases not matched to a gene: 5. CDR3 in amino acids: CASSVLAGVRETQYF. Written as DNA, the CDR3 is TGTGCCAGCAGCGTACTAGCGGGGGTAAGGGAGACCCAGTACTTC.

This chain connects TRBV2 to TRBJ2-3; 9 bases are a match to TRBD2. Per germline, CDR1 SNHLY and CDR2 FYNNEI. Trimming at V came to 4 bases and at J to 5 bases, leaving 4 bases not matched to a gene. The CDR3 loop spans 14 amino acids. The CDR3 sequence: CASSGGLAGDTQYF. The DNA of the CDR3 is TGTGCCAGCAGTGGGGGACTAGCTGGAGATACGCAGTATTTT.

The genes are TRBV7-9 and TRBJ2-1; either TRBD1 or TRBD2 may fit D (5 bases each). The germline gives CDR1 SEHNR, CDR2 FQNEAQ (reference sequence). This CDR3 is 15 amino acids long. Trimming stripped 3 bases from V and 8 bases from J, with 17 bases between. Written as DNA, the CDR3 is TGTGCCAGCAGCTTCCGGGACCCGAATCGGGATGAGCAGTTCTTC. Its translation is CASSFRDPNRDEQFF. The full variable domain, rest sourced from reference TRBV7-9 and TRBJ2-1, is DTGVSQNPRHKITKRGQNVTFRCDPISEHNRLYWYRQTLGQGPEFLTYFQNEAQLEKSRLLSDRFSAERPKGSFSTLEIQRTEQGDSAMYLCASSFRDPNRDEQFFGPGTRLTVL.

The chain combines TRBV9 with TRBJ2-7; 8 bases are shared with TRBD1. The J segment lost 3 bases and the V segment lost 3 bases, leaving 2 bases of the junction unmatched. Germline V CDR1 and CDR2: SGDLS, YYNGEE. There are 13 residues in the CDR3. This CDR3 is CASSATGGYEQYF. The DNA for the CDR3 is TGTGCCAGCAGCGCCACAGGGGGCTACGAGCAGTACTTC.

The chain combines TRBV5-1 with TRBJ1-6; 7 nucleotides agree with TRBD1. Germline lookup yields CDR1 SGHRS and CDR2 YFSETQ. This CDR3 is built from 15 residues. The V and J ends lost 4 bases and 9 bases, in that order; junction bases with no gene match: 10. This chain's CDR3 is CASSPRQGNRSPLHF. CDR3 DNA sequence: TGCGCCAGCAGCCCGCGACAGGGTAACCGTTCACCCCTCCACTTT.

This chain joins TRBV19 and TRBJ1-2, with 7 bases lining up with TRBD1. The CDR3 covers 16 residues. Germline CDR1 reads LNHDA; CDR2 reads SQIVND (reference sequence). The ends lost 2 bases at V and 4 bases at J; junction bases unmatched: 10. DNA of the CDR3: TGTGCCAGTAGTATAAAGGGGGCCGCGCCACCCTATGGCTACACCTTC. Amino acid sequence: CASSIKGAAPPYGYTF.

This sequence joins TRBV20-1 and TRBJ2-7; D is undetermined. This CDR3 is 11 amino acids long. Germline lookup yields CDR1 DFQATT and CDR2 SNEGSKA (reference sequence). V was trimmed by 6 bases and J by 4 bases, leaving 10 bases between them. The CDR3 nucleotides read TGCAGTGCCCAAGATGGGTACGAGCAGTACTTC. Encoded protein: CSAQDGYEQYF.

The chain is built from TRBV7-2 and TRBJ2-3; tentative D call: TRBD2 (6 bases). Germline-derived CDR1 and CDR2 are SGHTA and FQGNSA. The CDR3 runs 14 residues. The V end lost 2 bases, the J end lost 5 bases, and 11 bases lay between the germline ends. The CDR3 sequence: CASSLFGSLDTQYF. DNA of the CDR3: TGTGCCAGCAGCTTATTCGGGAGTCTAGATACGCAGTATTTT.

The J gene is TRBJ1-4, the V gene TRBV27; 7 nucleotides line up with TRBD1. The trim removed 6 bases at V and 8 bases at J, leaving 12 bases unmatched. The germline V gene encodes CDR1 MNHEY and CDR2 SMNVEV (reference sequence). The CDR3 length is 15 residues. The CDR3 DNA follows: TGTGCCAGCAGCTCTCCGACAGGGAGGGGAGAAAAACTGTTTTTT. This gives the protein CASSSPTGRGEKLFF.

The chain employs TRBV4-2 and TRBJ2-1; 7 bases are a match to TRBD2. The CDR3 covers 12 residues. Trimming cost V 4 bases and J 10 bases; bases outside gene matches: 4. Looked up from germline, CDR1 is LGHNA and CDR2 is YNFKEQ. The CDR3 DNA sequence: TGTGCCAGCAGCCGACTAGCCGAGGAGCAGTTCTTC. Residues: CASSRLAEEQFF.

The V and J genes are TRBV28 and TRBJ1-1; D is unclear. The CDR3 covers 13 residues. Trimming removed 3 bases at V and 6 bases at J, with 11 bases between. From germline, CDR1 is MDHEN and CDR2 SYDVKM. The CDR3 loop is CASSFMGGSEAFF. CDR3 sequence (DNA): TGTGCCAGCAGTTTTATGGGAGGGTCTGAAGCTTTCTTT.

This CDR3 reads CASSRPRGAESTEAFF. The CDR3 bases are TGTGCCAGTAGTCGGCCCCGGGGGGCTGAGAGCACTGAAGCTTTCTTT. This chain joins TRBV19 and TRBJ1-1; maybe TRBD1 (6 bases). This CDR3 has 16 residues. Deletions cut 5 bases from V and 4 bases from J, with 20 bases between. Germline V gene sequence: CDR1 LNHDA, CDR2 SQIVND (reference sequence).

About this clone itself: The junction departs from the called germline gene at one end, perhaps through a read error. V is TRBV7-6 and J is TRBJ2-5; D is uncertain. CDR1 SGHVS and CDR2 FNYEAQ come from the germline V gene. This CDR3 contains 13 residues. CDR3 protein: CASSLDRREAQYF. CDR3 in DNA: TGTGCCAGCAGCTTAGATAGAAGAGAGGCCCAGTACTTC.

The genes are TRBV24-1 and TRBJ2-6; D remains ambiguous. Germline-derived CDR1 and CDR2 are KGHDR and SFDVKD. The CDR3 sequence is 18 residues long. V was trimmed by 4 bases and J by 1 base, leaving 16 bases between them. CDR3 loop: CATSDPHRAASGANVLTF. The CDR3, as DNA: TGTGCCACCAGTGACCCCCACCGCGCGGCGTCTGGGGCCAACGTCCTGACTTTC.